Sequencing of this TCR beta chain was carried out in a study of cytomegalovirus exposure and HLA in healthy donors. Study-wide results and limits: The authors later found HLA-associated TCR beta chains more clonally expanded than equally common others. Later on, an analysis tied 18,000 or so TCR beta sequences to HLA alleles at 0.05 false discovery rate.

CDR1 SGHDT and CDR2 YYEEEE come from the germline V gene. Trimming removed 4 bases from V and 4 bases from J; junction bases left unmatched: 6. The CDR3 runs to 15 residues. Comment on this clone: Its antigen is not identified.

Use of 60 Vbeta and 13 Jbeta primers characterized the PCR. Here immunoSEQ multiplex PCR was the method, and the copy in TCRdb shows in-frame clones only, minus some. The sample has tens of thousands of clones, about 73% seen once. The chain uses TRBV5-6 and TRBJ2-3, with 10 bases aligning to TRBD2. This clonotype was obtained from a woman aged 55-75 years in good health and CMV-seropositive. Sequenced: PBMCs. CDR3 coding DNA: TGTGCCAGCAGCCCAGGACTAGCGGAGTCAGATACGCAGTATTTT. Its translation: CASSPGLAESDTQYF.